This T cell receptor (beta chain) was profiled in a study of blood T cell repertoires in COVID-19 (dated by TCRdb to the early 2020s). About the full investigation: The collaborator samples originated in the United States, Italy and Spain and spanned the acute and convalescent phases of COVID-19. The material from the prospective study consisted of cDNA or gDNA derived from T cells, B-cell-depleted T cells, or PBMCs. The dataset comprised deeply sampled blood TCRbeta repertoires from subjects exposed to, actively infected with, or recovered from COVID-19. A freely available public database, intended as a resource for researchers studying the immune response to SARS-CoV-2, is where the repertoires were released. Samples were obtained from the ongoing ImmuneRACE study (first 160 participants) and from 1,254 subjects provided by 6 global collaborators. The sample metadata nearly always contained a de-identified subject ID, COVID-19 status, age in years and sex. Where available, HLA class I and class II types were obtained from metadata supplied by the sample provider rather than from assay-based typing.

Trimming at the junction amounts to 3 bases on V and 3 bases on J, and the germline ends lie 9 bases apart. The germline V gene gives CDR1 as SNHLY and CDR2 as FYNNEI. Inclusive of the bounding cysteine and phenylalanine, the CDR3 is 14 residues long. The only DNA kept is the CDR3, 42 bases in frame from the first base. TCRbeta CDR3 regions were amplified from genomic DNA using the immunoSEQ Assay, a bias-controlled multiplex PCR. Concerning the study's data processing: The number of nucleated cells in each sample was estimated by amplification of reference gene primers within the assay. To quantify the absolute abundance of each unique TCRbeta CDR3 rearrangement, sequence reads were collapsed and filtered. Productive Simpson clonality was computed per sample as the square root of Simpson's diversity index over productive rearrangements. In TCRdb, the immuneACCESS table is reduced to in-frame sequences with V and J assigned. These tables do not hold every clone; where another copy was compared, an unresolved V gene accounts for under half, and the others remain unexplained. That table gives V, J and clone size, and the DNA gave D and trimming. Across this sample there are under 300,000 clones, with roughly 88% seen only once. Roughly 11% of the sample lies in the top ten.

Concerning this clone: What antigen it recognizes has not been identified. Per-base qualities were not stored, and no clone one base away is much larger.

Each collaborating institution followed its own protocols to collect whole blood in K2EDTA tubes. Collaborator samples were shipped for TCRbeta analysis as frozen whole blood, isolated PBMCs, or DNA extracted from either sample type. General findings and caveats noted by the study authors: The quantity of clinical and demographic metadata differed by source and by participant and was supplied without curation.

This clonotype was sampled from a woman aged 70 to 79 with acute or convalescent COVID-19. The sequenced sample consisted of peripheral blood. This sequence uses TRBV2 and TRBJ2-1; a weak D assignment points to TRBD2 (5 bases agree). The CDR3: CASSEREIYNEQFF. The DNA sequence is TGTGCCAGCAGTGAGAGGGAGATCTACAATGAGCAGTTCTTC.